This T cell receptor beta chain was identified in a study of CD8+ T cells in alopecia areata. This CDR3 has 18 amino acids. Germline values: CDR1 MNHEY, CDR2 SMNVEV (reference sequence). The germline V and J ends were trimmed by 6 bases and 0 bases, with 23 bases remaining between them. Specified treatment: oral pan-JAK inhibitor, 5-10 mg twice daily. Isolated RNA was reverse transcribed into cDNA used as the sequencing template. The protocol was immunoSEQ multiplex PCR, while the TCRdb copy is restricted to in-frame clones and leaves out a portion. The sample holds fewer than 350,000 clones, 55% to 75% seen once.

The clonotype was recovered from a human donor with alopecia areata. The chain combines TRBV27 with TRBJ2-5; D assignment may be TRBD1 or TRBD2 (6 bases each). This specimen was CD4+ T cells sorted from blood, taken at week 24, from a patient treated with tofacitinib. The CDR3 DNA is TGTGCCAGCAGCCCTTCGTTTATGGGGGGCTGGTACCAAGAGACCCAGTACTTC. This sequence encodes CASSPSFMGGWYQETQYF.